The rows below give T cell receptor beta chains drawn from one sample of a study of blood T cell repertoires in COVID-19. Data came from immunoSEQ multiplex PCR; TCRdb stores just in-frame clones and leaves some out. This sample has a few hundred thousand clones; approximately 86% occur once, and the top ten carry more than 2.5%. Sequenced material: peripheral blood. These receptors were obtained from a man in his 60s with acute or convalescent COVID-19. Each CDR3 is given with its conserved first and last residue. Fields, in order: J gene, clone size, V gene, CDR3 protein. Clone size, where shown, is once, few, many, or a class for clones that have expanded.

j_call: TRBJ2-1; clone_size: .; v_call: TRBV9; cdr3_aa: CASSVEAGGPYNEQFF
j_call: TRBJ1-2; clone_size: few; v_call: TRBV5-1; cdr3_aa: CASSLDSFSYTF
j_call: TRBJ1-5; clone_size: .; v_call: TRBV9; cdr3_aa: CASSLAPSNQPQHF
j_call: TRBJ1-2; clone_size: .; v_call: TRBV3-1/TRBV3-2; cdr3_aa: CASSQIDRASGGYTF
j_call: TRBJ2-7; clone_size: .; v_call: TRBV3-1/TRBV3-2; cdr3_aa: CASSQVGRGGDEQYF
j_call: TRBJ2-4; clone_size: .; v_call: TRBV6-5; cdr3_aa: CASSLGGGLAKNIQYF
j_call: TRBJ2-3; clone_size: .; v_call: TRBV7-2; cdr3_aa: CASSNSIPNTQYF
j_call: TRBJ2-3; clone_size: .; v_call: TRBV9; cdr3_aa: CASSPGGTDTQYF
j_call: TRBJ2-2; clone_size: .; v_call: TRBV5-6; cdr3_aa: CASSFRWGAGELFF
j_call: TRBJ2-5; clone_size: .; v_call: TRBV28; cdr3_aa: CASSSLIETGEKTQYF
j_call: TRBJ1-1; clone_size: .; v_call: TRBV5-1; cdr3_aa: CASSVNVGAQNTEAFF
j_call: TRBJ2-7; clone_size: .; v_call: TRBV7-8; cdr3_aa: CASSRTSGSSYEQYF
j_call: TRBJ2-1; clone_size: .; v_call: TRBV7-9; cdr3_aa: CASSTSGLEQFF
j_call: TRBJ1-1; clone_size: .; v_call: TRBV5-1; cdr3_aa: CASSWGQGNTEAFF
j_call: TRBJ1-3; clone_size: .; v_call: TRBV6-1; cdr3_aa: CASSDRVTGNTIYF
j_call: TRBJ2-1; clone_size: .; v_call: TRBV3-1/TRBV3-2; cdr3_aa: CASSQDRRTYNEQFF
j_call: TRBJ2-1; clone_size: few; v_call: TRBV5-8; cdr3_aa: CASSLDRVHEQFF
j_call: TRBJ2-5; clone_size: once; v_call: TRBV2; cdr3_aa: CASSEAAGQETQYF
j_call: TRBJ2-1; clone_size: few; v_call: TRBV9; cdr3_aa: CASSVATGQGPFYNEQFF
j_call: TRBJ2-5; clone_size: .; v_call: TRBV5-4; cdr3_aa: CASSLVGSGGFQETQYF
j_call: TRBJ2-5; clone_size: .; v_call: TRBV3-1/TRBV3-2; cdr3_aa: CASSPGTSGGGGETQYF
j_call: TRBJ1-6; clone_size: .; v_call: TRBV6-5; cdr3_aa: CASSDDRANSPLHF
j_call: TRBJ2-7; clone_size: many; v_call: TRBV27; cdr3_aa: CASGETGAYNEQYF
j_call: TRBJ2-7; clone_size: .; v_call: TRBV4-1; cdr3_aa: CASSQESGLSSYEQYF
j_call: TRBJ2-3; clone_size: .; v_call: TRBV5-6; cdr3_aa: CASSPGQTNTDTQYF
j_call: TRBJ2-2; clone_size: .; v_call: TRBV19; cdr3_aa: CASSPLRAEELFF
j_call: TRBJ2-5; clone_size: .; v_call: TRBV6-2/TRBV6-3; cdr3_aa: CASSYSTGVETQYF
j_call: TRBJ2-3; clone_size: few; v_call: TRBV11-2; cdr3_aa: CASSPRVGGGRADTQYF
j_call: TRBJ2-7; clone_size: .; v_call: TRBV10-3; cdr3_aa: CAARSPRGGGSDEQYF
j_call: TRBJ2-3; clone_size: .; v_call: TRBV6-5; cdr3_aa: CASRKDRGATDTQYF
j_call: TRBJ1-2; clone_size: .; v_call: TRBV5-6; cdr3_aa: CASSFSLRPGAYGYTF
j_call: TRBJ2-2; clone_size: .; v_call: TRBV27; cdr3_aa: CASSLIQGGGELFF
j_call: TRBJ2-6; clone_size: .; v_call: TRBV6-5; cdr3_aa: CASRKGATGANVLTF
j_call: TRBJ1-5; clone_size: once; v_call: TRBV19; cdr3_aa: CASSIGAGGQALYSNQPQHF
j_call: TRBJ1-2; clone_size: .; v_call: TRBV7-9; cdr3_aa: CASSGQGENNYGYTF
j_call: TRBJ1-2; clone_size: .; v_call: TRBV27; cdr3_aa: CASSSIGTGEKSNYGYTF
j_call: TRBJ1-2; clone_size: .; v_call: TRBV6-1; cdr3_aa: CASSENQAYGYTF
j_call: TRBJ2-7; clone_size: .; v_call: TRBV2; cdr3_aa: CASSLPAGQGEQYF
j_call: TRBJ1-1; clone_size: .; v_call: TRBV20-1; cdr3_aa: CSASFGQNTEAFF
j_call: TRBJ2-4; clone_size: .; v_call: TRBV6-1; cdr3_aa: CASSEVGRMNIQYF
j_call: TRBJ2-1; clone_size: .; v_call: TRBV5-1; cdr3_aa: CASSPNPSGGAYNEQFF
j_call: TRBJ1-2; clone_size: once; v_call: TRBV20-1; cdr3_aa: CSAGDGKDYGYTF
j_call: TRBJ1-1; clone_size: few; v_call: TRBV5-1; cdr3_aa: CASSKRHLNSAMNTEAFF
j_call: TRBJ1-1; clone_size: .; v_call: TRBV6-4; cdr3_aa: CASSGSGGTEAFF
j_call: TRBJ2-7; clone_size: .; v_call: TRBV5-1; cdr3_aa: CASSFPEGDEQYF
j_call: TRBJ2-7; clone_size: .; v_call: TRBV7-3; cdr3_aa: CASSQTGGAVSEQYF
j_call: TRBJ2-7; clone_size: .; v_call: TRBV7-2; cdr3_aa: CASSLVGTSGDEQYF
j_call: TRBJ1-4; clone_size: .; v_call: TRBV9; cdr3_aa: CASSAGRPATNEKLFF
j_call: TRBJ1-1; clone_size: once; v_call: TRBV6-6; cdr3_aa: CASRPTATFMNTEAFF